Below are 17 T cell receptor beta chains sequenced from a single sample in a study of OX40 agonist ivuxolimab in advanced cancers. Some clones are missing from TCRdb's copy, which holds only in-frame ones; the method was immunoSEQ multiplex PCR. In the table there are roughly 66,000 clones, around 84% of which are singletons. Sequenced material: CD4+ or CD8+ T cells sorted from blood, taken in a trial of the OX40 agonist ivuxolimab. The receptors shown here come from an adult with an advanced solid tumor such as melanoma, head and neck, liver or kidney cancer.

V is TRBV9 and J is TRBJ2-5, with D uncertain. CDR1 is SGDLS, CDR2 YYNGEE, per germline. Trimming took 2 bases from V and 3 from J, leaving 8 bases between them. This CDR3 is 13 amino acids long. CDR3 nucleotides: TGTGCCAGCAGCGTTTTAGGGAAAGAGACCCAGTACTTC. Residues: CASSVLGKETQYF.

The chain has TRBV15 and TRBJ1-2, with D uncertain. The CDR3 runs to 16 residues. Looked up from germline, CDR1 is LNHNV and CDR2 is YYDKDF (reference sequence). V was shortened by 2 bases and J by 8 bases, with 21 bases between the two germline ends. The CDR3, as DNA: TGTGCCACCAGCAGAAAGCCGTGGACGGCGGAGAAAGGCTACACCTTC. Translated, it gives CATSRKPWTAEKGYTF. The variable domain in full, with the rest retrieved from reference TRBV15 and TRBJ1-2, is DAMVIQNPRYQVTQFGKPVTLSCSQTLNHNVMYWYQQKSSQAPKLLFHYYDKDFNNEADTPDNFQSRRPNTSFCFLDIRSPGLGDTAMYLCATSRKPWTAEKGYTFGSGTRLTVV.

The sample holds one count of this clone. V is TRBV5-6 and J is TRBJ1-2; the match to TRBD1 covers 8 bases. Germline CDR1 and CDR2: SGHDT and YYEEEE. V was clipped by 2 bases and J by 5 bases; unmatched bases: 5. The CDR3 runs 14 residues. CDR3 amino acids: CASSFKDRVYGYTF. In nucleotides, the CDR3 is TGTGCCAGCAGCTTCAAGGACAGGGTGTATGGCTACACCTTC. Based on the CDR3 plus reference TRBV5-6 and TRBJ1-2, the full variable domain is DAGVTQSPTHLIKTRGQQVTLRCSPKSGHDTVSWYQQALGQGPQFIFQYYEEEERQRGNFPDRFSGHQFPNYSSELNVNALLLGDSALYLCASSFKDRVYGYTFGSGTRLTVV.

This chain connects TRBV14 to TRBJ1-2, with 10 bases aligning to TRBD1. Germline-derived CDR1 and CDR2 are SGHDN and FVKESK. The CDR3 is 15 amino acids. The trim removed 5 bases at V and 8 bases at J, leaving 11 bases unmatched. The CDR3 reads CASSTSGTGVNGYTF. DNA of the CDR3: TGTGCCAGCAGCACCTCCGGGACAGGGGTAAACGGCTACACCTTC.

This CDR3 reads CASSLGTGGSQTQYF. The CDR3 DNA follows: TGTGCCAGCAGCCTTGGGACAGGGGGGTCGCAGACCCAGTACTTC. J is TRBJ2-5 and V is TRBV4-2; 11 bases agree with TRBD1. The ends lost 4 bases at V and 6 bases at J; junction bases unmatched: 7. Germline V gives CDR1 LGHNA, CDR2 YNFKEQ. The CDR3 contains 15 residues.

The rearrangement uses TRBV6-4 and TRBJ2-1, with D tentatively TRBD1 (6 bases). From germline, CDR1 is MRHNA and CDR2 SNTAGT. This CDR3 is built from 14 residues. The V end lost 1 base, the J end lost 7 bases, and 11 bases lay between the germline ends. CDR3 protein: CASSDWDKGNEQFF. CDR3 DNA: TGTGCCAGCAGTGACTGGGACAAAGGAAATGAGCAGTTCTTC.

This clone was detected only a few times. V usage is TRBV7-2 and J usage is TRBJ1-4; no clear D gene. The germline V gene has CDR1 SGHTA and CDR2 FQGNSA. CDR3 size: 13 residues. V lost 5 bases and J 8 bases, leaving 12 bases between the germline ends. The CDR3 is CASSLVGGEKLFF. The CDR3 region has the DNA TGTGCCAGCAGCCTCGTCGGAGGGGAAAAACTGTTTTTT.

The rearrangement joins TRBV5-5 to TRBJ2-3; possible D gene TRBD2, 5 bases. CDR3 length equals 14 residues. Germline V lookup: CDR1 SGHKS, CDR2 YYEKEE (reference sequence). V was clipped by 1 base and J by 1 base, with 7 bases between them. The CDR3 loop reads CASSLQRGTDTQYF. Here the CDR3 DNA reads TGTGCCAGCAGCTTGCAGAGGGGCACAGATACGCAGTATTTT.

V and J are TRBV10-3 and TRBJ2-7, with D maybe TRBD2 (6 bases). Germline V lookup: CDR1 ENHRY, CDR2 SYGVKD. The CDR3 has 16 residues. V shed 9 bases and J shed 0 bases, with 21 bases lying between them. CDR3 loop: CAMTGEGLTSSYEQYV. DNA of the CDR3: TGTGCCATGACTGGAGAGGGACTGACGAGCTCCTACGAGCAGTACGTC.

This chain joins TRBV10-3 and TRBJ2-7; D is possibly TRBD2 (6 bases). Deletions cut 7 bases from V and 4 bases from J, with 14 bases between. The CDR3 length is 13 residues. Germline V gives CDR1 ENHRY, CDR2 SYGVKD. The CDR3 sequence: CAINPGVDYEQYF. The CDR3, as DNA: TGTGCCATCAATCCGGGAGTTGATTACGAGCAGTACTTC.

The chain recombines TRBV5-1 with TRBJ2-2, with D possibly being TRBD1 or TRBD2 (5 bases each). CDR1 and CDR2 from the germline V gene are SGHRS and YFSETQ. The V and J ends lost 4 bases and 0 bases respectively, with 13 bases between them. This CDR3 is 16 amino acids long. CDR3 region: CASSTLGTANTGELFF. The DNA of the CDR3 is TGCGCCAGCAGCACCCTTGGGACGGCGAACACCGGGGAGCTGTTTTTT.

J is TRBJ1-2 and V is TRBV11-2, with D perhaps TRBD1 (5 bases). The CDR3 is made up of 13 amino acids. V was shortened by 8 bases and J by 3 bases, with 13 bases between the two germline ends. Germline assignment: CDR1 SGHAT and CDR2 FQNNGV. CDR3 protein: CASGSRGYYGYTF. CDR3 nucleotide sequence: TGTGCCAGCGGGTCAAGGGGTTACTATGGCTACACCTTC.

The chain carries TRBV28 and TRBJ2-1; TRBD2 might be the D (7 bases). This CDR3 region has 15 residues. The germline gives CDR1 MDHEN, CDR2 SYDVKM. The ends were cut back, 4 bases at V and 4 bases at J, with 14 bases in the middle. The DNA of the CDR3 is TGTGCCAGCAGTTCTGGAGGGGGGGGTTACAATGAGCAGTTCTTC. Amino acid sequence: CASSSGGGGYNEQFF.

The chain has TRBV5-4 and TRBJ2-5; TRBD2 matches 8 bases. The germline V gene encodes CDR1 SGHNT and CDR2 YYREEE (reference sequence). V lost 4 bases to trimming and J lost 5 bases; unmatched junction nucleotides: 1. The CDR3 runs 12 residues. The CDR3 nucleotides are TGTGCCAGCAGCCGGGAGGGGGAGACCCAGTACTTC. Encoded protein: CASSREGETQYF.

The CDR3 bases are TGTGCCAGCAGCTTGGTGGACAGGGGATTCTATGGCTACACCTTC. Amino acid sequence: CASSLVDRGFYGYTF. The J gene is TRBJ1-2, the V gene TRBV5-6, with TRBD1 matching 9 bases. With 0 bases clipped from V and 4 bases from J, the junction kept 4 bases outside the gene matches. The germline V gene has CDR1 SGHDT and CDR2 YYEEEE. The CDR3 is 15 residues long.

For the CDR3, the DNA is TGCGCCAGCAGCTGGGGCACAGATACGCAGTATTTT. Its translation is CASSWGTDTQYF. The chain links TRBV5-1 to TRBJ2-3; D remains ambiguous. This CDR3 is 12 amino acids long. The V end lost 3 bases, the J end lost 1 base, and 3 bases lay between the germline ends. Germline CDR1 is SGHRS and CDR2 is YFSETQ.

This chain joins TRBV7-2 and TRBJ2-2; D is unclear. Germline CDR1 SGHTA, CDR2 FQGNSA. The V end lost 5 bases, the J end lost 4 bases, and 14 bases lay between the germline ends. This CDR3 region has 15 residues. CDR3 in DNA: TGTGCCAGCAGCCTACGTGGGTCGGGCACCGGGGAGCTGTTTTTT. Its translation is CASSLRGSGTGELFF.